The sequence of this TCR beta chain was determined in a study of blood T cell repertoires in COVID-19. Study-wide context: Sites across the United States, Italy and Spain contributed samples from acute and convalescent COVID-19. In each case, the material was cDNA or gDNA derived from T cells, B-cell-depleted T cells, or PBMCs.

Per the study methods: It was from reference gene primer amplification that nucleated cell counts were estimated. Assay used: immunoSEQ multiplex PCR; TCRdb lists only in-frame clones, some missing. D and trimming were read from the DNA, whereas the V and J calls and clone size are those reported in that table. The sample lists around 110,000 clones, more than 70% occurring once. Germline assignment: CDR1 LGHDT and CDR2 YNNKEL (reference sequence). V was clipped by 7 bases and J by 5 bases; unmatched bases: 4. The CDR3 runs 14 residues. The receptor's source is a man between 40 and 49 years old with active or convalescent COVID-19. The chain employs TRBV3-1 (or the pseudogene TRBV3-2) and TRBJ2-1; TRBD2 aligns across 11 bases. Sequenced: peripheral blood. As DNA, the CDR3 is TGTGCCAGCAAGGGTAGCGGGAGGGACAATGAGCAGTTCTTC. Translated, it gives CASKGSGRDNEQFF.